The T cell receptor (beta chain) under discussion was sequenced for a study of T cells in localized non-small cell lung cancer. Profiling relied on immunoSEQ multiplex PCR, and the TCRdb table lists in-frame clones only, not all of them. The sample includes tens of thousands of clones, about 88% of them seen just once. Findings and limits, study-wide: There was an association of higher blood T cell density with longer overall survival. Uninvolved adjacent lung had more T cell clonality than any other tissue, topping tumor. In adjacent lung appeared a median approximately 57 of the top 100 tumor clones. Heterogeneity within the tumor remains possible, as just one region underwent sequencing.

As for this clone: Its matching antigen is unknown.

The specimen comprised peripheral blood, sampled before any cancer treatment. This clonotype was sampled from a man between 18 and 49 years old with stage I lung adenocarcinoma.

The CDR3 is CASKSRLGEKDTEAFF. The CDR3 DNA reads as TGTGCCAGCAAAAGCCGTCTAGGGGAAAAGGACACTGAAGCTTTCTTT. The chain uses TRBV18 and TRBJ1-1; D is perhaps TRBD1 (5 bases). This CDR3 is built from 16 residues. V lost 8 bases, J lost 3 bases, and 22 bases lay in between. Germline loops: CDR1 KGHSH, CDR2 LQKENI.